This is a list of T cell receptor beta chains from one sample in a study of blood T cells in healthy people across ages. TCRdb re-derived calls from the 5' RACE reads in MiXCR, one entry per CDR3 protein. In the table there are 1.5 million to 2 million distinct CDR3 sequences, 25% to 30% of which are singletons. Sequencing input: blood. These receptors were collected from a woman aged 30 to 39 in good health. Each CDR3 is given with its conserved first and last residue. A D gene is named only where the DNA matches it firmly. Size is stated for part of the rows, as once, few or many counts, or as a class when the clone is expanded.

cdr3_nt cdr3_aa j_call v_call clone_size d_call
TGCGCCAGCAGCCGACAGGGGCTGGGGGATGGCTTCACCTTC CASSRQGLGDGFTF TRBJ1-2 TRBV5-1 NA TRBD1
TGTGCCAGCAGCCCAAATCAGGGGAACTATGGCTACACCTTC CASSPNQGNYGYTF TRBJ1-2 TRBV3-1 NA NA
TGTGCCAGCAGTTATGAGAGAAAGACAGCACTTGAAAAACTGTTTTTT CASSYERKTALEKLFF TRBJ1-4 TRBV6-5 NA NA
TGTGCCAGCAGCTTGGGGGACAGTATATCCTACGAGCAGTACTTC CASSLGDSISYEQYF TRBJ2-7 TRBV5-8 NA TRBD1
TGTGCCAGCAGTCCCCCGGGCGTTTCCAAAAACATTCAGTACTTC CASSPPGVSKNIQYF TRBJ2-4 TRBV7-2 many NA
TGTGCCAGCAGCTCCGGGACAGGGGGCCCCTATTCACCCCTCCACTTT CASSSGTGGPYSPLHF TRBJ1-6 TRBV13 few TRBD1
TGTGCCAGCAATGGCGGCAGGGGGAACACTGAAGCTTTCTTT CASNGGRGNTEAFF TRBJ1-1 TRBV6-4 few NA
TGCGCCAGCAGGGAAGCCTCCTATAATTCACCCCTCCACTTT CASREASYNSPLHF TRBJ1-6 TRBV10-1 NA NA
TGTGCCAGCAGTAATTGGGACGACTATGGCTACACCTTC CASSNWDDYGYTF TRBJ1-2 TRBV6-5 many NA
TGCAGCGTTGCCTTGGGGATCGTTGAGGGCACTGAAGCTTTCTTT CSVALGIVEGTEAFF TRBJ1-1 TRBV29-1 NA NA
TGCGCCAGCAGTTTGGGACTGCCTGGCGGGGGCTCCTACGAGCAGTACTTC CASSLGLPGGGSYEQYF TRBJ2-7 TRBV5-1 NA TRBD2
TGCGCCAGCAGCTCCAGAGGGGAGGGATTCTACGAGCAGTACTTC CASSSRGEGFYEQYF TRBJ2-7 TRBV5-1 NA TRBD2
TGTGCCACCAGTCGGAGGCTAGCTGGCACAGATACGCAGTATTTT CATSRRLAGTDTQYF TRBJ2-3 TRBV15 NA NA
TGCGCCAGCAGCCAAGGTCGCCAGCGTACGGGCAATGAGCAGTTCTTC CASSQGRQRTGNEQFF TRBJ2-1 TRBV4-3 few NA
TGTGCCAGTGGTGGGGGACAGGGGTTTTCAGAGACCCAGTACTTC CASGGGQGFSETQYF TRBJ2-5 TRBV25-1 NA TRBD1
TGTGCCAGCAGCCAAGGTTTGGTAGGGGGAGAGACCCAGTACTTC CASSQGLVGGETQYF TRBJ2-5 TRBV14 NA NA
TGTGCCAGCCTGGACAGGGGGGAAAAACTGTTTTTT CASLDRGEKLFF TRBJ1-4 TRBV7-9 few TRBD1
TGCAGTGCTAGAGATCCAGGGAAGGGGACTGAAGCTTTCTTT CSARDPGKGTEAFF TRBJ1-1 TRBV20-1 NA NA
TGTGCCAGCAGGAGAAGCGGGGTTTCTGAGACCCAGTACTTC CASRRSGVSETQYF TRBJ2-5 TRBV7-2 NA TRBD2
TGTGCCAGCAGCCATTGGGGACTTGGATCGGATACGCAGTATTTT CASSHWGLGSDTQYF TRBJ2-3 TRBV3-1 NA NA
TGCGCCAGCAGCCAACCCCGGGCCTCCTACGAGCAGTACTTC CASSQPRASYEQYF TRBJ2-7 TRBV4-1 few NA
TGTGCCAGCAGTTTCCGGGCTACGGGCGAGCAGTACTTC CASSFRATGEQYF TRBJ2-7 TRBV28 NA NA
TGCGCCAGCAGCTTGCTTCCTTTAGCCATCACAGATACGCAGTATTTT CASSLLPLAITDTQYF TRBJ2-3 TRBV5-1 few NA
TGTGCCAGCAGCTCCCGGGCCGCACCCTTTGAAGCTTTCTTT CASSSRAAPFEAFF TRBJ1-1 TRBV11-2 NA NA
TGTGCCAGCACCCCGGGACAGGGGAGCGAAAAACTGTTTTTT CASTPGQGSEKLFF TRBJ1-4 TRBV7-2 few TRBD1
TGTGCCAGCTCGCTGGCCCCCCCGGGACAGGGGGAAGGCTACACCTTC CASSLAPPGQGEGYTF TRBJ1-2 TRBV18 few TRBD1
TGTGCCAGCAGCGCCTCCCTCGGTGAGCAGTTCTTC CASSASLGEQFF TRBJ2-1 TRBV5-5 NA NA
TGTGCCAGCAGTTTGCAGCGGTCGAACACTGGGGAGCTGTTTTTT CASSLQRSNTGELFF TRBJ2-2 TRBV12-3/TRBV12-4 NA NA
TGTGCCAGCAGCGTAGGGGATCACAGGGGAGGTTCCTGGGAGCAGTACTTC CASSVGDHRGGSWEQYF TRBJ2-7 TRBV7-9 few NA
TGCAGCGTTGCCATTCGATGGGGGGGTGAAGCTTTCTTT CSVAIRWGGEAFF TRBJ1-1 TRBV29-1 NA NA
TGTGACAGCAGCCAGACAGGGCAACGTGAAAAACTGTTTTTT CDSSQTGQREKLFF TRBJ1-4 TRBV12-3/TRBV12-4 NA TRBD1
TGCGCCAGCAGCTTGGTGACAGGCTCCGAAGCTTTCTTT CASSLVTGSEAFF TRBJ1-1 TRBV5-1 few NA
TGTGCCAGCAGTGGGCTCCGGGACACCCACTCCTACGAGCAGTACTTC CASSGLRDTHSYEQYF TRBJ2-7 TRBV25-1 NA NA
TGTGCCAGCAGTTCCGCGGACGGTAACTATGGCTACACCTTC CASSSADGNYGYTF TRBJ1-2 TRBV6-6 many NA
TGTGCCAGCGCTGGAGCGGGGGGGGGAGGCTCCTACAATGAGCAGTACTTC CASAGAGGGGSYNEQYF TRBJ2-7 TRBV6-1 few TRBD2
TGCAGTGCCCCCCTGGGGACAGATACGCAGTATTTT CSAPLGTDTQYF TRBJ2-3 TRBV20-1 many NA
TGTGCCAGCGGAGTGGGTCCAGGGGGCGAAACTGAAGCTTTCTTT CASGVGPGGETEAFF TRBJ1-1 TRBV7-2 NA TRBD1
TGTGCCAGCACGAGAGGCCCCTATGGCTACACCTTC CASTRGPYGYTF TRBJ1-2 TRBV7-9 few NA
TGTGCCAGCAGCTGGGAGGGGGGGTACCAAGAGACCCAGTACTTC CASSWEGGYQETQYF TRBJ2-5 TRBV7-9 NA NA
TGCAGTGCTAGCAGCAATCAGCCCCAGCATTTT CSASSNQPQHF TRBJ1-5 TRBV20-1 NA NA
TGTGCCAGCACCCAGGGGGACTATGGCTACACCTTC CASTQGDYGYTF TRBJ1-2 TRBV12-3/TRBV12-4 few TRBD1
TGCAGCGCGGCACGGGGGCTCGACATAAACACTGAAGCTTTCTTT CSAARGLDINTEAFF TRBJ1-1 TRBV29-1 few NA
TGTGCCAGCAGCTTAAGTGGGCCCGACAATACGCAGTATTTT CASSLSGPDNTQYF TRBJ2-3 TRBV7-3 NA NA
TGCAGTGCTAAGGGGCACCTGGATGAAAAACTGTTTTTT CSAKGHLDEKLFF TRBJ1-4 TRBV20-1 NA NA
TGTGCCAGCAGTCCCTCGGTTCTCATGGCCCAGCATTTT CASSPSVLMAQHF TRBJ1-5 TRBV12-3/TRBV12-4 NA NA
TGCAGTGCTATCAGCACTGAAGCTTTCTTT CSAISTEAFF TRBJ1-1 TRBV20-1 few NA
TGCGCCAGCGTTGGACTAGCGGGTTCTTCCTACAATGGGCAGTTCTTC CASVGLAGSSYNGQFF TRBJ2-1 TRBV5-1 NA TRBD2
TGTGCCAGCAGTTACGTCCTCGGTTATCAGCCCCAGCATTTT CASSYVLGYQPQHF TRBJ1-5 TRBV6-2/TRBV6-3 few NA
TGCAGTGCTAGTTCCCCAGGGGTCACCGTCCGGGGCTACACCTTC CSASSPGVTVRGYTF TRBJ1-2 TRBV20-1 few NA
TGCAGCGTTGTGGGACTAGCGGGAGATACGCAGTATTTT CSVVGLAGDTQYF TRBJ2-3 TRBV29-1 NA TRBD2
TGTGCCAGCAGCCAAGAGGAGGAAGTGCCCAATGAGCAGTTCTTC CASSQEEEVPNEQFF TRBJ2-1 TRBV4-2 once NA
TGTGCCAGCAGCCGGGGTGGAACTAACTATGGCTACACCTTC CASSRGGTNYGYTF TRBJ1-2 TRBV7-2 many NA
TGCAGTGCCTCTTATGGGGGGCCGGGGTACAATGAGCAGGTCTTC CSASYGGPGYNEQVF TRBJ2-1 TRBV20-1 few NA
TGTGCCAGCTCACCGGGAACCGGTGAGCAGTTCTTC CASSPGTGEQFF TRBJ2-1 TRBV18 many NA